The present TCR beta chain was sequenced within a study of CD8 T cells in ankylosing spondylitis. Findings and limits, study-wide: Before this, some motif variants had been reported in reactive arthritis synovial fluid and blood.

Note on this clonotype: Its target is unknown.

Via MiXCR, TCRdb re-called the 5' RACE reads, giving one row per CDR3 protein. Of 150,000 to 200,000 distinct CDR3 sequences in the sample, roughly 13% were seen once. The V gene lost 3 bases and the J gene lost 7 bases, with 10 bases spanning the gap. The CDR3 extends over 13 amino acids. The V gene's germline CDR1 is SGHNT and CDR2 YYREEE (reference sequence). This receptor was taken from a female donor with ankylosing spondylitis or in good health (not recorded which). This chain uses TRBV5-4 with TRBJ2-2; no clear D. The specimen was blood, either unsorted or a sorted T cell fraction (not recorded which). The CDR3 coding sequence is TGTGCCAGCAGCTCCCACATCGGCGGGGAGCTGTTTTTT. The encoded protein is CASSSHIGGELFF.